These 6 T cell receptor beta chains share one sample of origin, sequenced in a study of blood T cell repertoires in COVID-19. Sequenced by immunoSEQ multiplex PCR; TCRdb stores in-frame clones only, minus some. The table records about 90,000 clones, approximately 83% of them present only once. Sequenced sample: peripheral blood. Every receptor here comes from an elderly woman with active or convalescent COVID-19.

CDR3: CASSGQGEITEAFF. CDR3 bases: TGTGCCAGCTCAGGACAGGGCGAGATCACTGAAGCTTTCTTT. The chain joins TRBV18 to TRBJ1-1, with 8 bases fitting TRBD1. Germline V gene data show CDR1 as KGHSH and CDR2 as LQKENI. There are 14 residues in the CDR3. V gave up 5 bases and J gave up 4 bases; unmatched junction bases: 6.

The count of this clone is one. This chain links TRBV24-1 with TRBJ2-7; 9 bases line up with TRBD1. V was pared by 6 bases and J by 3 bases, with 2 bases of the junction left unmatched. Germline V gene lookup returns CDR1 KGHDR and CDR2 SFDVKD. The CDR3 totals 13 residues. CDR3 DNA sequence: TGTGCCACCAGTTCGGGACAGGGCTACGAGCAGTACTTC. Translated, it gives CATSSGQGYEQYF.

The chain couples TRBV6-1 to TRBJ1-1; D remains unclear. Trimming cost V 2 bases and J 8 bases, with 9 bases left between them. CDR3 length: 12 amino acids. Per germline, CDR1 MNHNS and CDR2 SASEGT. The DNA for the CDR3 is TGTGCCAGCAGTGAATGGCTACAGGAAGCTTTCTTT. Translation: CASSEWLQEAFF.

This sequence joins TRBV3-1 (or the pseudogene TRBV3-2) and TRBJ2-1; 11 bases agree with TRBD1. The CDR3 contains 15 residues. The V gene's germline CDR1 is LGHDT and CDR2 YNNKEL (reference sequence). J gave up 4 bases and V 5 bases, and 4 bases lay outside the gene matches. The CDR3 here is CASSAGTGGYNEQFF. The CDR3 region has the DNA TGTGCCAGCAGCGCCGGGACAGGGGGATACAATGAGCAGTTCTTC.

This chain connects TRBV5-4 to TRBJ2-7, with TRBD2 identical over 10 bases. J lost 2 bases, V lost 4 bases, and 6 bases had no gene match. Germline CDR1 reads SGHNT; CDR2 reads YYREEE (reference sequence). This CDR3 spans 15 amino acids. CDR3 protein: CASSLELAGTYEQYF. The CDR3 DNA sequence: TGTGCCAGCAGCCTAGAACTAGCGGGGACCTACGAGCAGTACTTC.

This chain connects TRBV5-1 to TRBJ2-2; the D is unclear. Looked up from germline, CDR1 is SGHRS and CDR2 is YFSETQ. The CDR3 runs to 14 residues. Trimming stripped 5 bases from V and 4 bases from J, with 12 bases between. The CDR3 bases are TGCGCCAGCAGTCTGCTGAGTGGCACCGGGGAGCTGTTTTTT. Its translation: CASSLLSGTGELFF.